This T cell receptor (beta chain) was sequenced in a study of blood T cell repertoires in COVID-19. On the study more broadly: Sites in the United States, Italy and Spain provided acute and convalescent COVID-19 samples.

The germline gives CDR1 SGDLS, CDR2 YYNGEE. Losses at the gene ends were 6 bases for V and 5 bases for J; bases not matched to a gene: 9. The CDR3 is 14 amino acids. Under the authors' procedure: Nucleated cell number was recorded as an estimate derived from reference gene primer amplification. Using immunoSEQ multiplex PCR, the repertoire was profiled, and TCRdb retains in-frame clones only, with some absent. Clone size and the V and J calls come from that table; the DNA yielded D and trimming. This table holds about 220,000 clones, approximately 90% found once. Participants, about 18 to 90 years old, spanned approximately 25 US areas.

The chain combines TRBV9 with TRBJ1-2, with 8 positions matching TRBD1. The sample comprised PBMCs or T cells enriched from blood (not recorded which). This receptor was taken from a woman between 18 and 29 years old in a cohort exposed to, infected with or recovered from COVID-19 (not recorded which). The DNA of the CDR3 is TGTGCCAGCATGGACGGACAGGGAAGTTATGGCTACACCTTC. Translation: CASMDGQGSYGYTF.